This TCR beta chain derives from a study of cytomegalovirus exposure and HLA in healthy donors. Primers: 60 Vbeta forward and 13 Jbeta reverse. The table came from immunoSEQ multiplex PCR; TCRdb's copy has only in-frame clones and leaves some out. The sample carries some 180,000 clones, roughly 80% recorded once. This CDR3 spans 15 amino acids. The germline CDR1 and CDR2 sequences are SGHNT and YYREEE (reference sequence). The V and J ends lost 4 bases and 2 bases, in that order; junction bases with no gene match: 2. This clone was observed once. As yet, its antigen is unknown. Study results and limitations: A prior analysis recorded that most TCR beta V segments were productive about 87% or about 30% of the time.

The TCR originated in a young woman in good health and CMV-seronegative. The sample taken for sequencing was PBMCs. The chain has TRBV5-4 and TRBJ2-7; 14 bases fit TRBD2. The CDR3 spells CASSTTSGRAYEQYV. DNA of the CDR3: TGTGCCAGCAGCACGACTAGCGGGAGGGCCTACGAGCAGTACGTC.